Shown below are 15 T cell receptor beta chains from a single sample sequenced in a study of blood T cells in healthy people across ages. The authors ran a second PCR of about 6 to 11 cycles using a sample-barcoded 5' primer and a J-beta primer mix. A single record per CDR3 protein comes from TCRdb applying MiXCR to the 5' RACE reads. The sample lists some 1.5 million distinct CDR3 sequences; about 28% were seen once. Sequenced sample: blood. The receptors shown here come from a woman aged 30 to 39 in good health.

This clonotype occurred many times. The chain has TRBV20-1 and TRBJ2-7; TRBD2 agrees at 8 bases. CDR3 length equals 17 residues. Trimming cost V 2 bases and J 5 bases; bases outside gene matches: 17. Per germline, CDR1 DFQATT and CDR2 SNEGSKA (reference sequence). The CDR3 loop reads CSARSRVTAGATHEQYF. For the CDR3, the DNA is TGCAGTGCTAGATCAAGGGTAACAGCGGGAGCGACCCACGAGCAGTACTTC.

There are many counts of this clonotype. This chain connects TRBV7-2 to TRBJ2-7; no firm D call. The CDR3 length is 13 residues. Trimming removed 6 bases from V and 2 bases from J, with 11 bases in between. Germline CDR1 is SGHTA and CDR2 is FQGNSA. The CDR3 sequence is CASSLGSPYEQYF. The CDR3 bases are TGTGCCAGCAGTTTGGGATCTCCCTACGAGCAGTACTTC.

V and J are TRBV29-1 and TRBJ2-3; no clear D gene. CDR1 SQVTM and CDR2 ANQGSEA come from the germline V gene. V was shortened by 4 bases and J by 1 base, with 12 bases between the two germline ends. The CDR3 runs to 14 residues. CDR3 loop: CSVAWAQRTDTQYF. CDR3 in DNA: TGCAGCGTTGCCTGGGCACAACGCACAGATACGCAGTATTTT.

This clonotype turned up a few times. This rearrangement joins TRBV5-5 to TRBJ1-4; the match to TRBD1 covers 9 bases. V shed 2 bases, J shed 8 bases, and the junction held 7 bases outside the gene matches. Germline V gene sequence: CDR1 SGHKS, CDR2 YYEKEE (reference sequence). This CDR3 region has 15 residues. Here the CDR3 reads CASSLPGQGKEKLFF. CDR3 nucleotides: TGTGCCAGCAGCTTACCGGGACAGGGTAAAGAAAAACTGTTTTTT.

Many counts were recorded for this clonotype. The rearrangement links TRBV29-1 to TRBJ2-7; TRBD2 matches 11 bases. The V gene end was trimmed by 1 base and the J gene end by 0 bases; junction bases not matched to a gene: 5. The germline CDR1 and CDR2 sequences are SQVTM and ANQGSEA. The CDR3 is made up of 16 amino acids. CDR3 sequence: CSVEGLAGPISYEQYF. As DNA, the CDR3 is TGCAGCGTTGAAGGACTAGCGGGACCTATCTCCTACGAGCAGTACTTC.

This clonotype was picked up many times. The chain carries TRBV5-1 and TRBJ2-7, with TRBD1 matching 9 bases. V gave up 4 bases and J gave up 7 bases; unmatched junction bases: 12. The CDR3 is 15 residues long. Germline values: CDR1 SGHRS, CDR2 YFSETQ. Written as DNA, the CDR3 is TGCGCCAGCAGCCCCGGGACAGGGCATTGGTGGGAGCAGTACTTC. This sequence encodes CASSPGTGHWWEQYF.

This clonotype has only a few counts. The CDR3 protein is CASRIQGIRHDEQFF. The CDR3 nucleotides read TGTGCCAGCAGGATCCAGGGGATAAGGCATGATGAGCAGTTCTTC. V and J are TRBV28 and TRBJ2-1; perhaps TRBD1 as D (6 bases). The germline gives CDR1 MDHEN, CDR2 SYDVKM. V shed 6 bases and J shed 8 bases, with 20 bases lying between them. The CDR3 length is 15 residues.

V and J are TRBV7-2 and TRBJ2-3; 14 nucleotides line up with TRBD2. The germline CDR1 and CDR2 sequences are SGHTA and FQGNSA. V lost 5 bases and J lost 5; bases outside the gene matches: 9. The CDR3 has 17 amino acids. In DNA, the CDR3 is TGTGCCAGCAGCGGAGGGGGACTAGCGGGAGTGAGAGATACGCAGTATTTT. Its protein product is CASSGGGLAGVRDTQYF.

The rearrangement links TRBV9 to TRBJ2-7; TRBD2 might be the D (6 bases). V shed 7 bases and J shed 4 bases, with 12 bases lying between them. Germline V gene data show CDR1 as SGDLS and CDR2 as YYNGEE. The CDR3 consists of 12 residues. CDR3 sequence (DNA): TGTGCCAGCGCCGGGACTTCTTACGAGCAGTACTTC. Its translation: CASAGTSYEQYF. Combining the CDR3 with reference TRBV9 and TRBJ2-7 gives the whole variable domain DSGVTQTPKHLITATGQRVTLRCSPRSGDLSVYWYQQSLDQGLQFLIQYYNGEERAKGNILERFSAQQFPDLHSELNLSSLELGDSALYFCASAGTSYEQYFGPGTRLTVT.

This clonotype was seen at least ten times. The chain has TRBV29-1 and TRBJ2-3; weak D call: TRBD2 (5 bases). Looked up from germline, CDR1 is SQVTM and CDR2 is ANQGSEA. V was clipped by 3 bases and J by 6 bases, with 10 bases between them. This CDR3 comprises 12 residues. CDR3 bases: TGCAGCGTTGAGCCTAGGAGGGATACGCAGTATTTT. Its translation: CSVEPRRDTQYF.

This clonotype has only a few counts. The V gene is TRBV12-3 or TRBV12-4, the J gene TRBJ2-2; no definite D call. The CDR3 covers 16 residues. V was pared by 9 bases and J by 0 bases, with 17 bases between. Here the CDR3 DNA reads TGTGCCAGTATCGTCTCTAGGATATCGAACACCGGGGAGCTGTTTTTT. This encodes CASIVSRISNTGELFF.

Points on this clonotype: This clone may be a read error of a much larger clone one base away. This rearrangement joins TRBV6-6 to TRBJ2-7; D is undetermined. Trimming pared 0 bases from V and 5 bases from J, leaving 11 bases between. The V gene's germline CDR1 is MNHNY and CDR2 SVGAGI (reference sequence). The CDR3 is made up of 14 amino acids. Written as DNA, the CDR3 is TGTGCCAGCAGTTACTCGAGAGAGGCAGACGAGCAGTACTTC. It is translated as CASSYSREADEQYF.

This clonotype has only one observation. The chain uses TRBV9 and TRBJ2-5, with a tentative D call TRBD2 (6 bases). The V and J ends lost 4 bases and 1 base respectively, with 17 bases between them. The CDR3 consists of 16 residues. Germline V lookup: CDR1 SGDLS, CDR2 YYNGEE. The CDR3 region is CASSLSSEGIQETQYF. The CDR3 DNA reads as TGTGCCAGCAGCCTGTCATCGGAGGGGATCCAAGAGACCCAGTACTTC.

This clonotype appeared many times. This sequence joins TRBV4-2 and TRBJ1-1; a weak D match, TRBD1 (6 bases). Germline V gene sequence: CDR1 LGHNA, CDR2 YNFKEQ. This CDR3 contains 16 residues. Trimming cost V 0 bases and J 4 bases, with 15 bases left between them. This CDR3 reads CASSQEPGGRGTEAFF. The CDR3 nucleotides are TGTGCCAGCAGCCAAGAGCCGGGGGGCAGGGGCACTGAAGCTTTCTTT.

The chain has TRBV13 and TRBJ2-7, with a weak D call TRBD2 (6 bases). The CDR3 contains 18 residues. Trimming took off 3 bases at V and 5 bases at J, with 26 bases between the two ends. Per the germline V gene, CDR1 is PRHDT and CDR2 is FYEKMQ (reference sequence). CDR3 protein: CASSFGSSRGYSWDEQYF. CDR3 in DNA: TGTGCCAGCAGCTTCGGGTCGTCTCGGGGGTATAGTTGGGACGAGCAGTACTTC. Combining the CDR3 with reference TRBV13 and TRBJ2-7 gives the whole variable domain AAGVIQSPRHLIKEKRETATLKCYPIPRHDTVYWYQQGPGQDPQFLISFYEKMQSDKGSIPDRFSAQQFSDYHSELNMSSLELGDSALYFCASSFGSSRGYSWDEQYFGPGTRLTVT.